One and the same sample provided the 18 T cell receptor beta chains below, sequenced in a study of blood T cell repertoires in COVID-19. Repertoires were generated with immunoSEQ multiplex PCR, while TCRdb's copy carries only in-frame clones and drops some. The data hold 200,000 to 250,000 clones, with approximately 88% observed a single time. Sequencing used peripheral blood. The receptors originated from a man in his fifties or sixties who had recovered from COVID-19.

This chain joins TRBV19 and TRBJ2-7; 10 bases fit TRBD2. CDR3 length equals 17 residues. The V and J ends lost 5 bases and 4 bases, in that order; junction bases with no gene match: 14. Germline CDR1 LNHDA, CDR2 SQIVND (reference sequence). The CDR3 DNA reads as TGTGCCAGTAGTTCGGGACTAGCGAAACGGGCGCGGTACGAGCAGTACTTC. It encodes CASSSGLAKRARYEQYF.

The chain combines TRBV20-1 with TRBJ1-5; D is unresolved. The ends were cut back, 3 bases at V and 2 bases at J, with 11 bases in the middle. The CDR3 totals 14 residues. The germline gives CDR1 DFQATT, CDR2 SNEGSKA (reference sequence). The CDR3 protein is CSASNSHGNQPQHF. CDR3 nucleotide sequence: TGCAGTGCTAGTAACAGTCACGGCAATCAGCCCCAGCATTTT.

This chain joins TRBV7-2 and TRBJ1-2; D unresolved. The CDR3 is made up of 15 amino acids. Germline V lookup: CDR1 SGHTA, CDR2 FQGNSA. Deletions cut 1 base from V and 4 bases from J, with 13 bases between. CDR3 amino acids: CASSLEYGESYGYTF. The CDR3 DNA follows: TGTGCCAGCAGCTTAGAGTACGGAGAGAGCTATGGCTACACCTTC. Using reference TRBV7-2 and TRBJ1-2 for the parts outside the CDR3, the full variable domain is GAGVSQSPSNKVTEKGKDVELRCDPISGHTALYWYRQSLGQGLEFLIYFQGNSAPDKSGLPSDRFSAERTGGSVSTLTIQRTQQEDSAVYLCASSLEYGESYGYTFGSGTRLTVV.

The chain combines TRBV28 with TRBJ2-5; TRBD2 agrees at 9 bases. Germline loops: CDR1 MDHEN, CDR2 SYDVKM. V lost 8 bases, J lost 7 bases, and 11 bases stayed unmatched. The CDR3 sequence is 14 residues long. In DNA, the CDR3 is TGTGCCAGCTCGGCGCGGGGGGGCACAGGGACCCAGTACTTC. Residues: CASSARGGTGTQYF.

This chain connects TRBV3-1 (or the pseudogene TRBV3-2) to TRBJ2-7; 14 bases match TRBD2. The J segment lost 0 bases and the V segment lost 3 bases, leaving 4 bases of the junction unmatched. Germline V gene sequence: CDR1 LGHDT, CDR2 YNNKEL (reference sequence). CDR3 size: 17 residues. The CDR3 reads CASSHGTSGGGSYEQYF. As DNA, the CDR3 is TGTGCCAGCAGCCACGGGACTAGCGGGGGAGGCTCCTACGAGCAGTACTTC.

The V and J genes are TRBV6-5 and TRBJ1-2; D gene unclear. Germline CDR1 and CDR2: MNHEY and SVGAGI. Trimming stripped 6 bases from V and 8 bases from J, with 13 bases between. The CDR3 contains 12 residues. The CDR3 bases are TGTGCCAGCAGCCTGAGCCGGGAGGGCTACACCTTC. Translating gives CASSLSREGYTF.

This chain joins TRBV11-2 and TRBJ2-7; 7 bases line up with TRBD1. The CDR3 length is 14 residues. Germline V lookup: CDR1 SGHAT, CDR2 FQNNGV. V was pared by 3 bases and J by 2 bases, with 4 bases of the junction left unmatched. CDR3 in amino acids: CASSFQGGAYEQYF. In DNA, the CDR3 is TGTGCCAGCAGCTTTCAAGGGGGCGCCTACGAGCAGTACTTC.

This chain links TRBV7-9 with TRBJ1-5; D ambiguous. Germline lookup yields CDR1 SEHNR and CDR2 FQNEAQ (reference sequence). V was cut by 5 bases and J by 0 bases, with 5 bases left in between. The CDR3 extends over 13 amino acids. The CDR3 spells CASSRDSNQPQHF. Written as DNA, the CDR3 is TGTGCCAGCAGCAGAGATAGCAATCAGCCCCAGCATTTT. The whole variable domain, filled in from reference TRBV7-9 and TRBJ1-5, reads DTGVSQNPRHKITKRGQNVTFRCDPISEHNRLYWYRQTLGQGPEFLTYFQNEAQLEKSRLLSDRFSAERPKGSFSTLEIQRTEQGDSAMYLCASSRDSNQPQHFGDGTRLSIL.

The chain joins TRBV5-8 to TRBJ2-7, with D tentatively TRBD1 (6 bases). The CDR3 has 14 residues. The germline V and J ends were trimmed by 0 bases and 4 bases, with 11 bases remaining between them. The germline V gene encodes CDR1 SGHTS and CDR2 YDEGEE. The CDR3 spells CASSLASGAYEQYF. The DNA for the CDR3 is TGTGCCAGCAGCTTGGCCTCAGGGGCTTACGAGCAGTACTTC.

CDR3 residues: CASSQGQGQPQHF. CDR3 nucleotides: TGTGCCAGCAGCCAGGGACAGGGTCAGCCCCAGCATTTT. V and J are TRBV5-6 and TRBJ1-5; 9 bases align to TRBD1. V lost 4 bases to trimming and J lost 6 bases; unmatched junction nucleotides: 2. The length of the CDR3 is 13 residues. Looked up from germline, CDR1 is SGHDT and CDR2 is YYEEEE.

The V and J genes are TRBV5-3 and TRBJ2-7, with a weak D call TRBD2 (7 bases). TRBV5-3 is annotated as an ORF whose role is uncertain. The V end lost 2 bases, the J end lost 5 bases, and 23 bases lay between the germline ends. The CDR3 consists of 17 residues. The CDR3 nucleotides read TGTGCCAGAAGCTTATATGGGGGGGCCGTCGCTGAAAACGAGCAGTACTTC. Amino acids: CARSLYGGAVAENEQYF.

The chain joins TRBV7-2 to TRBJ1-2; 8 nucleotides agree with TRBD1. CDR3 length: 13 residues. The germline V gene has CDR1 SGHTA and CDR2 FQGNSA. V trimming: 6 bases; J trimming: 6 bases; junction bases outside the gene matches: 6. The CDR3 region is CASSRDRGDGYTF. The CDR3 nucleotides are TGTGCCAGCAGTCGAGACAGGGGAGATGGCTACACCTTC.

CDR3 sequence reads: CAWSVLAGWTRTDTQYF. CDR3 in DNA: TGTGCCTGGAGTGTACTAGCGGGTTGGACGCGCACAGATACGCAGTATTTT. The chain joins TRBV30 to TRBJ2-3, with 9 bases identical to TRBD2. Germline-derived CDR1 and CDR2 are GTSNPN and SVGIG (reference sequence). The V and J ends lost 0 bases and 1 base, in that order; junction bases with no gene match: 8. The CDR3 runs to 17 residues. Based on the CDR3 plus reference TRBV30 and TRBJ2-3, the full variable domain is SQTIHQWPATLVQPVGSPLSLECTVEGTSNPNLYWYRQAAGRGLQLLFYSVGIGQISSEVPQNLSASRPQDRQFILSSKKLLLSDSGFYLCAWSVLAGWTRTDTQYFGPGTRLTVL.

Only a few counts were recorded for this clone. V gene TRBV19 combines with J gene TRBJ1-5; 8 bases align to TRBD1. V shed 6 bases and J 5 bases; nucleotides not matched to a gene: 6. CDR3 size: 14 residues. Germline V gene lookup returns CDR1 LNHDA and CDR2 SQIVND (reference sequence). In nucleotides, the CDR3 is TGTGCCAGTAGAATCGACAGGGGTGATCAGCCCCAGCATTTT. Translated, it gives CASRIDRGDQPQHF.

The rearrangement uses TRBV15 and TRBJ2-5, with TRBD1 matching over 8 bases. The length of the CDR3 is 15 residues. J gave up 7 bases and V 0 bases, and 7 bases lay outside the gene matches. Germline lookup yields CDR1 LNHNV and CDR2 YYDKDF (reference sequence). The CDR3 loop is CATSRDRGQAATQYF. The CDR3 DNA reads TGTGCCACCAGCAGAGACCGGGGACAGGCCGCGACCCAGTACTTC.

CDR3 amino acids: CASSLVPGASYEQYF. CDR3 in DNA: TGCGCCAGCAGCTTGGTCCCAGGGGCATCCTACGAGCAGTACTTC. The chain employs TRBV5-1 and TRBJ2-7; D is possibly TRBD1 (6 bases). This CDR3 has 15 amino acids. Per the germline V gene, CDR1 is SGHRS and CDR2 is YFSETQ. The germline V and J ends were trimmed by 0 bases and 1 base, with 11 bases remaining between them.

Here the CDR3 DNA reads TGTGCCAGCAGTAGGAGCGGGAGCTCCTACAATGAGCAGTTCTTC. This sequence encodes CASSRSGSSYNEQFF. The chain is built from TRBV6-2 or TRBV6-3 and TRBJ2-1; 8 bases align to TRBD2. The CDR3 is made up of 15 amino acids. From germline, CDR1 is MNHEY and CDR2 SVGEGT. J lost 0 bases, V lost 5 bases, and 3 bases had no gene match.

The V gene is TRBV5-1, the J gene TRBJ2-4; D is ambiguous. The CDR3 consists of 14 residues. Germline CDR1 is SGHRS and CDR2 is YFSETQ. Trimming stripped 0 bases from V and 1 base from J, with 5 bases between. The CDR3 here is CASSLDGAKNIQYF. CDR3 DNA: TGCGCCAGCAGCTTGGATGGCGCCAAAAACATTCAGTACTTC.